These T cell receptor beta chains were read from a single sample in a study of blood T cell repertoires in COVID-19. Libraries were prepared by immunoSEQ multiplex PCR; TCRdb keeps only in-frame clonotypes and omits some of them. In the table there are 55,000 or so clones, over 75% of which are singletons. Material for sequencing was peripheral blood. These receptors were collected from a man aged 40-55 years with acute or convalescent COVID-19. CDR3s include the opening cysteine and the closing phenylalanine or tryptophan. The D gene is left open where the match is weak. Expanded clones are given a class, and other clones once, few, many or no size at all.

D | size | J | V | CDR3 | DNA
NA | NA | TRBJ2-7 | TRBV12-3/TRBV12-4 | CASSLRGGEQYF | TGTGCCAGCAGTTTAAGGGGGGGCGAGCAGTACTTC
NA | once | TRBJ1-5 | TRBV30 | CAWSVRQGYNQPQHF | TGTGCCTGGAGTGTAAGGCAGGGTTATAATCAGCCCCAGCATTTT
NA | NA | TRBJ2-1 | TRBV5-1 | CASSLAAGSTNNEQFF | TGCGCCAGCAGCTTGGCCGCGGGTTCTACAAACAATGAGCAGTTCTTC
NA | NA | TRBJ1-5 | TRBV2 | CASSEGGQSNQPQHF | TGTGCCAGCAGTGAAGGGGGGCAGAGCAATCAGCCCCAGCATTTT
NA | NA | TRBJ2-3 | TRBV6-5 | CASSRQVTDTQYF | TGTGCCAGCAGCCGACAGGTTACAGATACGCAGTATTTT
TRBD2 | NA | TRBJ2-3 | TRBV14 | CASSRLSGSSDTQYF | TGTGCCAGCAGCCGCCTTAGCGGGAGCTCAGATACGCAGTATTTT
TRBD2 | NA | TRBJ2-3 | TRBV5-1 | CASSKGLAEITDTQYF | TGCGCCAGCAGCAAGGGACTAGCGGAAATCACAGATACGCAGTATTTT
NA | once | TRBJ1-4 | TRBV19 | CASSIGQGGDEKLFF | TGTGCCAGTAGTATCGGGCAGGGAGGCGATGAAAAACTGTTTTTT
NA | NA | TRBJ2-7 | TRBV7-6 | CASSSHGLEQYF | TGTGCCAGCAGCTCCCACGGACTCGAGCAGTACTTC
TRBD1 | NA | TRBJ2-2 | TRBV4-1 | CASSFRTGGSTGELFF | TGCGCCAGCAGCTTCAGGACAGGGGGCAGTACCGGGGAGCTGTTTTTT
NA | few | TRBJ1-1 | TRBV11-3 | CASSLEDTEAFF | TGTGCCAGCAGCTTGGAGGACACTGAAGCTTTCTTT
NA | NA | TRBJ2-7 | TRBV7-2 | CASSLVLTYEQYF | TGTGCCAGCAGCTTAGTACTGACTTACGAGCAGTACTTC
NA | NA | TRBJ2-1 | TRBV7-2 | CASSSTLAAQFF | TGTGCCAGCAGCTCCACTCTGGCGGCGCAGTTCTTC
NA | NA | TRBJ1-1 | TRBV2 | CASLGGAIVNTEAFF | TGTGCCAGCCTTGGTGGGGCGATTGTGAACACTGAAGCTTTCTTT
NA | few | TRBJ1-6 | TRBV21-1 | CASSKVLGQGNNSPLHF | TGTGCCAGCAGCAAAGTGTTGGGACAGGGTAATAATTCACCCCTCCACTTT
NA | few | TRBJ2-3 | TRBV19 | CASSTRGPGGADTQYF | TGTGCCAGTAGTACCAGAGGACCCGGGGGTGCAGATACGCAGTATTTT
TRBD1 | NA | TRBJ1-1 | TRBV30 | CAWTTGGSTEAFF | TGTGCCTGGACGACAGGGGGATCCACTGAAGCTTTCTTT
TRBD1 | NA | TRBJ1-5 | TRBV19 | CASSSGQGKHF | TGTGCCAGTAGTTCTGGACAGGGAAAGCATTTT
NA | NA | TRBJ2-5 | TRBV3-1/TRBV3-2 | CASSQGKTARETQYF | TGTGCCAGCAGCCAAGGGAAAACAGCAAGGGAGACCCAGTACTTC
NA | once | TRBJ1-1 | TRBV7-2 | CASSLLPHTEAFF | TGTGCCAGCAGCTTACTCCCCCACACTGAAGCTTTCTTT
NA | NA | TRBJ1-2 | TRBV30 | CAWSATAVVYGYTF | TGTGCCTGGAGTGCGACAGCCGTTGTCTATGGCTACACCTTC
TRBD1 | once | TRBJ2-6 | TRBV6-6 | CASSRTGVANSGANVLTF | TGTGCCAGCAGCCGAACAGGGGTCGCAAACTCTGGGGCCAACGTCCTGACTTTC
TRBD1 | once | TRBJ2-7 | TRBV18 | CASSPGTGAISYEQYF | TGTGCCAGCTCACCGGGGACAGGGGCCATCTCCTACGAGCAGTACTTC
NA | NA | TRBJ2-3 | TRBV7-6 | CASSQGGKGGDTQYF | TGTGCCAGCAGCCAAGGAGGGAAGGGGGGGGATACGCAGTATTTT
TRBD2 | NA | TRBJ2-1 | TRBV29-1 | CTYSMTSGAQKGYNEQFF | TGCACCTACTCCATGACTAGCGGGGCTCAAAAGGGGTACAATGAGCAGTTCTTC
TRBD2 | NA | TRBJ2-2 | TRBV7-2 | CASSRTSGPPAGELFF | TGTGCCAGCAGCAGGACTAGCGGTCCGCCGGCCGGGGAGCTGTTTTTT
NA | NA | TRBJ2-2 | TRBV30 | CAWRGRGWEETGELFF | TGTGCCTGGAGGGGCCGCGGGTGGGAGGAGACCGGGGAGCTGTTTTTT
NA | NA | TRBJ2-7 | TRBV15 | CATSRDIGGRQVSYEQYF | TGTGCCACCAGCAGAGATATTGGCGGGAGACAGGTGTCCTACGAGCAGTACTTC
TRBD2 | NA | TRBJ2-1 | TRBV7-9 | CASTLAGTSNEQFF | TGTGCCAGCACCCTGGCCGGGACTAGCAATGAGCAGTTCTTC
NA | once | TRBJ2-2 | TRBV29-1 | CSVATDTGELFF | TGCAGCGTTGCGACTGACACCGGGGAGCTGTTTTTT
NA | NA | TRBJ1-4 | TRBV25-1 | CASSALKTDSEKLFF | TGTGCCAGCAGTGCCCTTAAGACAGATAGTGAAAAACTGTTTTTT
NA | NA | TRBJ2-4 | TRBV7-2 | CASSALRNIQYF | TGTGCCAGCAGCGCGCTCCGGAACATTCAGTACTTC
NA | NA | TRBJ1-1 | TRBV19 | CASSPIEGGVVEAFF | TGTGCCAGTAGTCCTATTGAAGGGGGAGTCGTTGAAGCTTTCTTT
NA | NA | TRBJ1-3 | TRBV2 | CASSEGAGVAGNTIYF | TGTGCCAGCAGTGAAGGCGCGGGGGTTGCTGGAAACACCATATATTTT
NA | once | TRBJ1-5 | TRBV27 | CASSFLAGSNQPQHF | TGTGCCAGCAGTTTCCTTGCCGGGAGCAATCAGCCCCAGCATTTT
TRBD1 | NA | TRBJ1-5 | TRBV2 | CASGQGGTRNQPQHF | TGTGCCAGCGGACAGGGGGGGACTCGCAATCAGCCCCAGCATTTT
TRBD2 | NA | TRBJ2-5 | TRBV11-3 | CASSLDGASGQETQYF | TGTGCCAGCAGCTTAGATGGCGCTAGCGGCCAAGAGACCCAGTACTTC
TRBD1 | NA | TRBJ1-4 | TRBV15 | CATSRGQGARKLFF | TGTGCCACCAGCAGAGGACAGGGGGCGCGAAAACTGTTTTTT
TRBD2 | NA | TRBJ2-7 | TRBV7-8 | CASSLEGLAGDLDEQYF | TGTGCCAGCAGCTTAGAGGGGCTAGCGGGAGATTTGGACGAGCAGTACTTC
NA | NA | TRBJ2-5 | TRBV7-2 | CASSFRGSETQYF | TGTGCCAGCAGCTTCAGGGGATCCGAGACCCAGTACTTC
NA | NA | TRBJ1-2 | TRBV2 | CASSVILGRPMGYTF | TGTGCCAGCAGTGTAATTCTGGGGCGCCCCATGGGCTACACCTTC
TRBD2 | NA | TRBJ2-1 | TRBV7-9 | CASSSRTSGRVPTNEQFF | TGTGCCAGCAGCTCCCGGACTAGCGGGAGGGTCCCTACCAATGAGCAGTTCTTC
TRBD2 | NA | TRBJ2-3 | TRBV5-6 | CASSKGLVSTDTQYF | TGTGCCAGCAGCAAGGGACTAGTGAGCACAGATACGCAGTATTTT
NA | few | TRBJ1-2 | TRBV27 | CASSLSFTAWDGYTF | TGTGCCAGCAGTTTATCGTTTACAGCTTGGGATGGCTACACCTTC
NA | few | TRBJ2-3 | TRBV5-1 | CASSTSQVSTDTQYF | TGCGCCAGCAGTACCTCCCAGGTTAGCACAGATACGCAGTATTTT
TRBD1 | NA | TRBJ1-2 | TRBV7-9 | CASSLGQGHGYTF | TGTGCCAGCAGCCTCGGACAGGGTCATGGCTACACCTTC
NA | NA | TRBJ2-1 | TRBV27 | CASSLYTGQQFF | TGTGCCAGCAGTTTATACACAGGGCAGCAGTTCTTC
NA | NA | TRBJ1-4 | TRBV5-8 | CASSASGKGEKLFF | TGTGCCAGCAGCGCCTCAGGGAAGGGCGAAAAACTGTTTTTT
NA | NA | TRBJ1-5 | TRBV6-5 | CASSPHQGNQPQHF | TGTGCCAGCAGTCCCCACCAGGGGAATCAGCCCCAGCATTTT
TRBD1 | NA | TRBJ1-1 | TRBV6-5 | CAISRAAGGNTEAFF | TGTGCCATCTCCCGAGCGGCAGGGGGCAACACTGAAGCTTTCTTT